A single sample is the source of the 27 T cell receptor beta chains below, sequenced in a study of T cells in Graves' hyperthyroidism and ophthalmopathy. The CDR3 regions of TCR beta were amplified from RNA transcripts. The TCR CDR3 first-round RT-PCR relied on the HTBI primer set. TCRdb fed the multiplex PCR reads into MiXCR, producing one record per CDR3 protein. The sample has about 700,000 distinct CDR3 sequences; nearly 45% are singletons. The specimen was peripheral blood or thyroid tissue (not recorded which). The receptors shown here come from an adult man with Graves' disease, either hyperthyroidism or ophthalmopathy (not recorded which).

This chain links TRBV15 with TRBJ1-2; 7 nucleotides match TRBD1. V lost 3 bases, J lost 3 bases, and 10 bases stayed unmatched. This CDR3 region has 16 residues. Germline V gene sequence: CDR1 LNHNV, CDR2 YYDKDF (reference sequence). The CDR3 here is CATSSPPTGYYYGYTF. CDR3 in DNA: TGTGCCACCAGCAGCCCCCCGACAGGGTATTACTATGGCTACACCTTC.

In DNA form, the CDR3 reads TGCGCCAGCAGCTTGGATGCAGGGGGTAGCAATCAGCCCCAGCATTTT. Translation gives CASSLDAGGSNQPQHF. The rearrangement joins TRBV5-1 to TRBJ1-5; 7 bases are shared with TRBD1. Trimming took 0 bases from V and 0 from J; bases not matched to a gene: 3. This CDR3 is 16 amino acids long. Germline CDR1 reads SGHRS; CDR2 reads YFSETQ. Filled out from reference TRBV5-1 and TRBJ1-5, the complete variable domain reads KAGVTQTPRYLIKTRGQQVTLSCSPISGHRSVSWYQQTPGQGLQFLFEYFSETQRNKGNFPGRFSGRQFSNSRSEMNVSTLELGDSALYLCASSLDAGGSNQPQHFGDGTRLSIL.

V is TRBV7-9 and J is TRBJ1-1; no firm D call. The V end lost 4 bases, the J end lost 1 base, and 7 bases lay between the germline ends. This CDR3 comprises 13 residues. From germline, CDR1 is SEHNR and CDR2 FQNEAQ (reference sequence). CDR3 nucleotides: TGTGCCAGCAGCTCAGCCAGGAACACTGAAGCTTTCTTT. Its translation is CASSSARNTEAFF.

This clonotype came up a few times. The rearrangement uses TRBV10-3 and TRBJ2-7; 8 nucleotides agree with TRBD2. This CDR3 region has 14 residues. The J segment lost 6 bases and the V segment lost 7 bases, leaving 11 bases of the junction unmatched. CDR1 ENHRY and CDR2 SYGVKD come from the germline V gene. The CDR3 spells CAITVDGRDSEQYF. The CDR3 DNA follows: TGTGCCATCACCGTCGACGGGAGGGATTCCGAGCAGTACTTC.

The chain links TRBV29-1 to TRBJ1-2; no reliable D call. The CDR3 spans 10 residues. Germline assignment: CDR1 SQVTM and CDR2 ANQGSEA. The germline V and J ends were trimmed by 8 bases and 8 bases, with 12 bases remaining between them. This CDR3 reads CSPTKEGYTF. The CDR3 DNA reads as TGCAGCCCGACCAAGGAGGGCTACACCTTC.

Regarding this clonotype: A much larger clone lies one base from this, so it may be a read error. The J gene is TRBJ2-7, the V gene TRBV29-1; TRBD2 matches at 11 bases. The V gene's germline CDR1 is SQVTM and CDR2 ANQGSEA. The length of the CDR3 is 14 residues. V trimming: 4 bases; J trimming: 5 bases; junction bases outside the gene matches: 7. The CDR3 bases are TGCAGCGTTGGCATCACTAGCGGGGGCCACGAGCAGTACTTC. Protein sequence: CSVGITSGGHEQYF.

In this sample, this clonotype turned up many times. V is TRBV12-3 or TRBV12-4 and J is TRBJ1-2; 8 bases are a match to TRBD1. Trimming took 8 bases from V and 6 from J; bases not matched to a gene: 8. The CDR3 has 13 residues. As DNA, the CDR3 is TGTGCCAGCGGAAATCAGGGGGCTCATGGCTACACCTTC. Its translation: CASGNQGAHGYTF.

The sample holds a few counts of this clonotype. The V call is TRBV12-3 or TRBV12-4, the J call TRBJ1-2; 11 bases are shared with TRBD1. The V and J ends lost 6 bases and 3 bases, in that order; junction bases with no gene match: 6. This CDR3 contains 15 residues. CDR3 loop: CASREGQGAYYGYTF. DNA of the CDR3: TGTGCCAGCAGGGAAGGACAGGGGGCCTACTATGGCTACACCTTC.

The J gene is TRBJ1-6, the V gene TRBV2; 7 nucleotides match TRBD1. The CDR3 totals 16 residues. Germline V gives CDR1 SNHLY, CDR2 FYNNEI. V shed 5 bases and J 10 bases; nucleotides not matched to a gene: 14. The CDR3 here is CASSFQRGLGESPLHF. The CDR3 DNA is TGTGCCAGCAGTTTCCAAAGGGGGCTAGGGGAGTCACCCCTCCACTTT.

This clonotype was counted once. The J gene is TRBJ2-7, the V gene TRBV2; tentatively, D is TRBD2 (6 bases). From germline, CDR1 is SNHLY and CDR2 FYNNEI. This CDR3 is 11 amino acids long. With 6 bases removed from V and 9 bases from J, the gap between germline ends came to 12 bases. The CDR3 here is CASSRTGGQYF. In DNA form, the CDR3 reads TGTGCCAGCAGCCGTACCGGGGGGCAGTACTTC. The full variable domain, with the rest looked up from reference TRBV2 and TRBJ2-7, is EPEVTQTPSHQVTQMGQEVILRCVPISNHLYFYWYRQILGQKVEFLVSFYNNEISEKSEIFDDQFSVERPDGSNFTLKIRSTKLEDSAMYFCASSRTGGQYFGPGTRLTVT.

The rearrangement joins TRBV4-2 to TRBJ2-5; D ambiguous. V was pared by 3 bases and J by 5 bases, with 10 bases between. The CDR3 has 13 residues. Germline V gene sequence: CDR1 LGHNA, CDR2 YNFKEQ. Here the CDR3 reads CASSHNLIETQYF. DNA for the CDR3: TGTGCCAGCAGCCATAACTTGATCGAGACCCAGTACTTC.

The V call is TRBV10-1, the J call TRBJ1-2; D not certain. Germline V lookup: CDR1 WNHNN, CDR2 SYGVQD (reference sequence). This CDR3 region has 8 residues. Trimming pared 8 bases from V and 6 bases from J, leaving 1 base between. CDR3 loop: CASHGYTF. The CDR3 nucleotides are TGCGCCAGCCATGGCTACACCTTC.

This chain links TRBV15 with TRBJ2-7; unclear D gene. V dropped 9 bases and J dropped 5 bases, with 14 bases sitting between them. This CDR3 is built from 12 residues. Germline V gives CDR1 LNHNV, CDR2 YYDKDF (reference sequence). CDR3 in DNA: TGTGCCACTAACAGAGATGCCCACGAGCAGTACTTC. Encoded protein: CATNRDAHEQYF.

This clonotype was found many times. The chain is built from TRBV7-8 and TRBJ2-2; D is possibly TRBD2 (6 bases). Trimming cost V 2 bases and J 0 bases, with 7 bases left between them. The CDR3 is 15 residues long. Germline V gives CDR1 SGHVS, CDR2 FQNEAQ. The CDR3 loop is CASSLRLANTGELFF. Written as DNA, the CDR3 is TGTGCCAGCAGCTTAAGACTAGCGAACACCGGGGAGCTGTTTTTT.

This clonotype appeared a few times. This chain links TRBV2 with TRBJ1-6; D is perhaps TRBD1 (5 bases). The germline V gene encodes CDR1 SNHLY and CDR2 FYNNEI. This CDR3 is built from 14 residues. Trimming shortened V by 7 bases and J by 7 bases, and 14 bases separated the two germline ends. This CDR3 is CASTMGPPNSPLHF. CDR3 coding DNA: TGTGCCAGCACCATGGGACCGCCGAATTCACCCCTCCACTTT.

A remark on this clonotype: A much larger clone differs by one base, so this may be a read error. CDR3 residues: CASSSDRNTGELFF. Here the CDR3 DNA reads TGTGCCAGCAGTTCCGACAGGAACACCGGGGAGCTGTTTTTT. The V and J genes are TRBV7-9 and TRBJ2-2; D possibly corresponds to TRBD1 (5 bases). The CDR3 covers 14 residues. Germline V gene lookup returns CDR1 SEHNR and CDR2 FQNEAQ (reference sequence). Trimming stripped 6 bases from V and 1 base from J, with 9 bases between.

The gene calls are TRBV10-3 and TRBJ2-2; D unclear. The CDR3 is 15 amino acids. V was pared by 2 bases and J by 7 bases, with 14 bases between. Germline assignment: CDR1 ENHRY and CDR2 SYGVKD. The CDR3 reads CAISETLRRDGELFF. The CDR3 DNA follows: TGTGCCATCAGTGAGACCCTCAGGAGAGACGGGGAGCTGTTTTTT.

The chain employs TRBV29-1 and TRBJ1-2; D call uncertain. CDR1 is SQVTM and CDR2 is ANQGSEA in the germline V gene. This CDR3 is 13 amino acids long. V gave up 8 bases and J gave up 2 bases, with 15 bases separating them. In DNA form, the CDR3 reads TGCAGCTCAAGACAACTCCAAAACTATGGCTACACCTTC. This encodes CSSRQLQNYGYTF.

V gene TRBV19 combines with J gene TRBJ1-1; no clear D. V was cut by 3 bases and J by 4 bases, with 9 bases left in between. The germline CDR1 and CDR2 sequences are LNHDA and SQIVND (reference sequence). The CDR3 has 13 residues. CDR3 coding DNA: TGTGCCAGTAGTATCGGCTCTGTCACTGAAGCTTTCTTT. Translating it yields CASSIGSVTEAFF.

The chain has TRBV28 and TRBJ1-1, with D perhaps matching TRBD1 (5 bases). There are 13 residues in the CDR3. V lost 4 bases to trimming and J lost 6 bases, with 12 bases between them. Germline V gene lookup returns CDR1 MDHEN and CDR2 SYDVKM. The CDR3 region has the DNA TGTGCCAGCAGTTCCCGGGGCAACGCTGAAGCTTTCTTT. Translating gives CASSSRGNAEAFF.

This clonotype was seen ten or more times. CDR3 nucleotide sequence: TGTGCCAGCAGCTTAGGGCATCCGGGACAGGGCGCCTACGAGCAGTACTTC. Translated: CASSLGHPGQGAYEQYF. The J gene is TRBJ2-7, the V gene TRBV7-9; TRBD1 matches 9 bases. The CDR3 is 17 amino acids. V was pared by 1 base and J by 2 bases, with 9 bases of the junction left unmatched. Per germline, CDR1 SEHNR and CDR2 FQNEAQ (reference sequence).

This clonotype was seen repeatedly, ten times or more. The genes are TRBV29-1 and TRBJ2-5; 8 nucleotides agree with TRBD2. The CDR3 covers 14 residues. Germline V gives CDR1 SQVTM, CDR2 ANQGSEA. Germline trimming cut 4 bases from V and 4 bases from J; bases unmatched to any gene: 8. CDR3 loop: CSVAASGLGETQYF. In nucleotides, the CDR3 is TGCAGCGTTGCGGCTAGCGGGTTGGGAGAGACCCAGTACTTC. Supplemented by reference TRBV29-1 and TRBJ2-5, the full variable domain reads SAVISQKPSRDICQRGTSLTIQCQVDSQVTMMFWYRQQPGQSLTLIATANQGSEATYESGFVIDKFPISRPNLTFSTLTVSNMSPEDSSIYLCSVAASGLGETQYFGPGTRLLVL.

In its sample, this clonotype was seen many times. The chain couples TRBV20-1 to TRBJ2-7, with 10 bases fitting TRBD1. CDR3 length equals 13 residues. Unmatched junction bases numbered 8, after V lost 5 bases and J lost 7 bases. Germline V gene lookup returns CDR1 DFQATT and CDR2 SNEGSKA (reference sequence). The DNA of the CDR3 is TGCAGTGCTGCCGGGACAGGGGCCTGGGAGCAGTACTTC. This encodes CSAAGTGAWEQYF.

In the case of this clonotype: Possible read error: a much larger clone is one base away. The CDR3 nucleotides are TGCAGCGTTCGTAACGGGGACGAGCAGTACTTC. The encoded protein is CSVRNGDEQYF. The V call is TRBV29-1, the J call TRBJ2-7, with D perhaps TRBD2 (5 bases). Germline CDR1 and CDR2: SQVTM and ANQGSEA. The V gene lost 5 bases and the J gene lost 5 bases, with 10 bases spanning the gap. This CDR3 region has 11 residues.

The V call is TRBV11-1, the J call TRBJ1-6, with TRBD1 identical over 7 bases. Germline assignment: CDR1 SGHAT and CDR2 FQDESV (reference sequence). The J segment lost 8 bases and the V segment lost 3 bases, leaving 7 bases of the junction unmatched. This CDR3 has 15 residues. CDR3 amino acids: CASSFGGRGDSPLHF. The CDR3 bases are TGTGCCAGCAGCTTTGGCGGCAGGGGGGATTCACCCCTCCACTTT.

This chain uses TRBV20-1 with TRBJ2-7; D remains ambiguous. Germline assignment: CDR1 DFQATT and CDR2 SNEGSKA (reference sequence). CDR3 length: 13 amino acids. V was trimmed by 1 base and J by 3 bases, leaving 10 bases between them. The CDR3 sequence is CSARVDTRYEQYF. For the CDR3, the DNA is TGCAGTGCTAGAGTCGACACGCGCTACGAGCAGTACTTC.

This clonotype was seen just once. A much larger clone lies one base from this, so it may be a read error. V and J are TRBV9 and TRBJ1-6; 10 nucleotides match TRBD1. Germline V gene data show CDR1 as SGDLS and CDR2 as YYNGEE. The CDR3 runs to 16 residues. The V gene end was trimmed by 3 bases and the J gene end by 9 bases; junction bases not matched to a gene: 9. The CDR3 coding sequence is TGTGCCAGCAGCGCGAGGGACAGGGGAGGCAGTTCACCCCTCCACTTT. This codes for CASSARDRGGSSPLHF.